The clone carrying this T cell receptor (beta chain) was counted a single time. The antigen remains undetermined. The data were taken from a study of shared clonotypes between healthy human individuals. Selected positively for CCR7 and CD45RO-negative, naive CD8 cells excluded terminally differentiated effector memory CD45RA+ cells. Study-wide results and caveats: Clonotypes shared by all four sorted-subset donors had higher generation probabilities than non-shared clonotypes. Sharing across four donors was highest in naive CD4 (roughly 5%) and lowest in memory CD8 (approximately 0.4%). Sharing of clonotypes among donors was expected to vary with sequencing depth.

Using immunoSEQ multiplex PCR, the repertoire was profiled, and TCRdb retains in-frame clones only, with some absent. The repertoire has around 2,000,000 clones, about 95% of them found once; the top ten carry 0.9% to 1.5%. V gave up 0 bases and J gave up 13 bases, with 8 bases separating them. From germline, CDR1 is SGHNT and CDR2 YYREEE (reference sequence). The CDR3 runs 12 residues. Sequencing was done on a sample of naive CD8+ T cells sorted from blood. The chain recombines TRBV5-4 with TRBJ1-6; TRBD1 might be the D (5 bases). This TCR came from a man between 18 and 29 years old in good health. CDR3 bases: TGTGCCAGCAGCTTGGCAGGGTGGCCCCTCCACTTT. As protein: CASSLAGWPLHF.